The next 15 T cell receptor beta chains were all read from a single sample in a study of blood T cell repertoires in COVID-19. This table comes from immunoSEQ multiplex PCR, and its TCRdb copy is limited to in-frame clones, with some not included. The repertoire holds 60,000 to 75,000 clones, with approximately 88% as singletons. Sequencing was performed on peripheral blood. The receptors shown here come from a human donor in a cohort sampled during active COVID-19.

The V gene is TRBV30, the J gene TRBJ2-5; D perhaps matches TRBD1 (5 bases). The V gene lost 4 bases and the J gene lost 5 bases, with 11 bases spanning the gap. CDR1 is GTSNPN, CDR2 SVGIG, per germline (reference sequence). The CDR3 length is 12 residues. DNA for the CDR3: TGTGCCTGGACTCAGGGTCAGGAGACCCAGTACTTC. This sequence encodes CAWTQGQETQYF. Based on the CDR3 plus reference TRBV30 and TRBJ2-5, the full variable domain is SQTIHQWPATLVQPVGSPLSLECTVEGTSNPNLYWYRQAAGRGLQLLFYSVGIGQISSEVPQNLSASRPQDRQFILSSKKLLLSDSGFYLCAWTQGQETQYFGPGTRLLVL.

The chain couples TRBV28 to TRBJ2-5; TRBD2 agrees at 10 bases. The junction had 11 bases not matched to a gene; V was cut back by 5 bases and J by 5 bases. In germline, CDR1 is MDHEN, CDR2 SYDVKM. The CDR3 consists of 16 residues. The CDR3 DNA reads TGTGCCAGCAGTAACTCCCAACTAGCGGGAAGGGAGACCCAGTACTTC. This encodes CASSNSQLAGRETQYF.

This chain joins TRBV7-2 and TRBJ1-5; a weak D match, TRBD1 (6 bases). The germline CDR1 and CDR2 sequences are SGHTA and FQGNSA. The CDR3 spans 18 residues. The germline V and J ends were trimmed by 1 base and 0 bases, with 16 bases remaining between them. The CDR3 is CASSLVGGARNSNQPQHF. The CDR3 region has the DNA TGTGCCAGCAGCTTAGTTGGGGGGGCCCGGAATAGCAATCAGCCCCAGCATTTT. The entire variable domain, with the rest obtained from reference TRBV7-2 and TRBJ1-5, is as follows: GAGVSQSPSNKVTEKGKDVELRCDPISGHTALYWYRQSLGQGLEFLIYFQGNSAPDKSGLPSDRFSAERTGGSVSTLTIQRTQQEDSAVYLCASSLVGGARNSNQPQHFGDGTRLSIL.

V gene TRBV7-2 combines with J gene TRBJ1-3; D gene uncertain. The CDR3 extends over 15 amino acids. V was clipped by 2 bases and J by 9 bases, with 17 bases between them. Germline V gene lookup returns CDR1 SGHTA and CDR2 FQGNSA. The CDR3 DNA follows: TGTGCCAGCAGCTTAAGGGTGCGGGGTGAGGGCACCATATATTTT. This codes for CASSLRVRGEGTIYF.

The V call is TRBV9, the J call TRBJ2-6, with D maybe TRBD1 (5 bases). V lost 1 base and J 1 base, leaving 15 bases between the germline ends. The CDR3 totals 18 residues. Germline CDR1 SGDLS, CDR2 YYNGEE. The CDR3 DNA sequence: TGTGCCAGCAGCGTAAACACGGAGCAGGGATCTGGGGCCAACGTCCTGACTTTC. It yields the protein CASSVNTEQGSGANVLTF. Complete variable domain (other parts from reference TRBV9 and TRBJ2-6): DSGVTQTPKHLITATGQRVTLRCSPRSGDLSVYWYQQSLDQGLQFLIQYYNGEERAKGNILERFSAQQFPDLHSELNLSSLELGDSALYFCASSVNTEQGSGANVLTFGAGSRLTVL.

V usage is TRBV24-1 and J usage is TRBJ2-5, with 9 nucleotides matching TRBD2. This CDR3 is 15 amino acids long. The V gene end was trimmed by 2 bases and the J gene end by 3 bases; junction bases not matched to a gene: 3. The germline V gene encodes CDR1 KGHDR and CDR2 SFDVKD. CDR3 in amino acids: CATSDSRTSEETQYF. CDR3 DNA: TGTGCCACCAGTGATTCCCGGACTAGCGAAGAGACCCAGTACTTC.

The genes are TRBV6-4 and TRBJ1-2, with 9 bases lining up with TRBD1. V was clipped by 8 bases and J by 3 bases; unmatched bases: 10. Germline V gene sequence: CDR1 MRHNA, CDR2 SNTAGT. The CDR3 loop spans 15 amino acids. CDR3 loop: CASRPGQGSHYGYTF. As DNA, the CDR3 is TGTGCCAGCCGCCCGGGACAGGGTTCGCACTATGGCTACACCTTC.

V and J are TRBV4-3 and TRBJ2-4, with 7 bases fitting TRBD1. This CDR3 comprises 18 residues. The junction had 12 bases not matched to a gene; V was cut back by 4 bases and J by 0 bases. Germline CDR1 LGHNA, CDR2 YSLEER. The CDR3 sequence is CASSPSGGQTLAKNIQYF. The CDR3 coding sequence is TGCGCCAGCAGCCCCTCTGGGGGACAGACCCTAGCCAAAAACATTCAGTACTTC.

This clone has only one observation. V is TRBV19 and J is TRBJ2-7; possibly TRBD1 for D (5 bases). Trimming shortened V by 5 bases and J by 3 bases, and 11 bases separated the two germline ends. The CDR3 has 13 residues. Germline V lookup: CDR1 LNHDA, CDR2 SQIVND (reference sequence). The CDR3 is CASSPRQRYEQYF. CDR3 DNA: TGTGCCAGTAGTCCCAGACAGCGCTACGAGCAGTACTTC.

This chain connects TRBV28 to TRBJ1-6; D is possibly TRBD1 (6 bases). CDR1 MDHEN and CDR2 SYDVKM come from the germline V gene. The germline V and J ends were trimmed by 3 bases and 11 bases, with 14 bases remaining between them. The CDR3 length is 14 residues. This CDR3 reads CASSLGTLPAPLHF. DNA of the CDR3: TGTGCCAGCAGTTTGGGGACACTCCCGGCACCCCTCCACTTT.

The chain joins TRBV7-2 to TRBJ2-7; D gene ambiguous. Germline loops: CDR1 SGHTA, CDR2 FQGNSA. The CDR3 loop spans 13 amino acids. Trimming cost V 3 bases and J 1 base, with 7 bases left between them. The CDR3 DNA sequence: TGTGCCAGCAGCTTGGAGACTTCCTACGAGCAGTACTTC. Its protein is CASSLETSYEQYF.

The chain is built from TRBV4-3 and TRBJ2-3; the D gene is possibly TRBD2 (5 bases). The CDR3 spans 17 residues. CDR1 and CDR2 from the germline V gene are LGHNA and YSLEER. The V end lost 0 bases, the J end lost 9 bases, and 22 bases lay between the germline ends. DNA for the CDR3: TGCGCCAGCAGCCAAGAGGACTCCGGCTCCCCAGTAGGGACGCAGTATTTT. Translating it yields CASSQEDSGSPVGTQYF.

V gene TRBV5-4 combines with J gene TRBJ2-7; 7 bases fit TRBD2. Germline V gives CDR1 SGHNT, CDR2 YYREEE (reference sequence). CDR3 length: 15 residues. Germline trimming cut 0 bases from V and 0 bases from J; bases unmatched to any gene: 3. The CDR3 spells CASSLGGSSSYEQYF. The CDR3 bases are TGTGCCAGCAGCTTGGGCGGGAGTTCCTCCTACGAGCAGTACTTC.

This chain connects TRBV3-1 (or the pseudogene TRBV3-2) to TRBJ2-1; 8 bases fit TRBD2. The germline CDR1 and CDR2 sequences are LGHDT and YNNKEL (reference sequence). Unmatched junction bases numbered 5, after V lost 0 bases and J lost 4 bases. The CDR3 totals 16 residues. The DNA for the CDR3 is TGTGCCAGCAGCCAAGACACAGCGGGAGAATACAATGAGCAGTTCTTC. Translated: CASSQDTAGEYNEQFF.

J is TRBJ1-1 and V is TRBV19; D is possibly TRBD1 (5 bases). The CDR3 has 15 residues. The V gene lost 1 base and the J gene lost 4 bases, with 13 bases spanning the gap. Germline V gene data show CDR1 as LNHDA and CDR2 as SQIVND (reference sequence). The CDR3 sequence: CASSIGEGVSTEAFF. The DNA for the CDR3 is TGTGCCAGTAGTATAGGGGAAGGGGTTAGCACTGAAGCTTTCTTT.